This entry lists 16 T cell receptor beta chains sequenced from one sample in a study of cytomegalovirus exposure and HLA in healthy donors. The PCR used 60 Vbeta and 13 Jbeta primers. Clones were sequenced by immunoSEQ multiplex PCR, and TCRdb holds only the in-frame ones, with some missing. Of about 89,000 clones in the sample, 75% to 80% were seen once. The sequenced material came from PBMCs. Every receptor here comes from a young man in good health and CMV-seronegative.

The V and J genes are TRBV15 and TRBJ2-7, with TRBD1 matching 9 bases. Trimming cost V 3 bases and J 2 bases; bases outside gene matches: 11. Germline CDR1 and CDR2: LNHNV and YYDKDF (reference sequence). The CDR3 runs to 17 residues. CDR3 DNA sequence: TGTGCCACCAGCAGTGCCGACGGGACAGGGTCAACCTACGAGCAGTACTTC. Protein sequence: CATSSADGTGSTYEQYF.

This clone was detected only a few times. This sample also contains other DNA sequences that code for the same CDR3. The DNA of the CDR3 is TGTGCCAGCAGTCCGGGACAGGGTCGTTACGAGCAGTACTTC. Translation: CASSPGQGRYEQYF. This rearrangement joins TRBV6-6 to TRBJ2-7; TRBD1 matches at 9 bases. V lost 5 bases and J lost 4; bases outside the gene matches: 6. Germline CDR1 and CDR2: MNHNY and SVGAGI (reference sequence). The CDR3 covers 14 residues.

The V and J genes are TRBV5-4 and TRBJ2-3; no reliable D call. With 4 bases removed from V and 6 bases from J, the gap between germline ends came to 18 bases. Germline lookup yields CDR1 SGHNT and CDR2 YYREEE (reference sequence). The CDR3 runs 15 residues. The CDR3 sequence is CASSASMWAGDTQYF. CDR3 DNA: TGTGCCAGCAGCGCATCTATGTGGGCTGGGGATACGCAGTATTTT.

V is TRBV7-9 and J is TRBJ1-4; 8 nucleotides match TRBD1. CDR1 and CDR2 (germline): SEHNR, FQNEAQ (reference sequence). This CDR3 is built from 17 residues. V trimming: 5 bases; J trimming: 4 bases; junction bases outside the gene matches: 12. CDR3 in amino acids: CASSPGSPGQVNEKLFF. DNA for the CDR3: TGTGCCAGCAGCCCGGGTAGTCCGGGACAGGTTAATGAAAAACTGTTTTTT.

This chain uses TRBV7-2 with TRBJ2-7; 7 bases align to TRBD2. The CDR3 consists of 14 residues. Germline loops: CDR1 SGHTA, CDR2 FQGNSA. V was clipped by 4 bases and J by 0 bases; unmatched bases: 3. CDR3 bases: TGTGCCAGCAGCTCCCGGGACTACTCCTACGAGCAGTACTTC. It specifies CASSSRDYSYEQYF.

The chain uses TRBV27 and TRBJ1-5; 7 bases align to TRBD1. Germline loops: CDR1 MNHEY, CDR2 SMNVEV (reference sequence). The V and J ends lost 6 bases and 4 bases, in that order; junction bases with no gene match: 9. CDR3 length equals 15 residues. CDR3 in amino acids: CASRKAGGGNQPQHF. For the CDR3, the DNA is TGTGCCAGCAGAAAAGCAGGGGGAGGTAATCAGCCCCAGCATTTT.

The chain uses TRBV7-7 and TRBJ2-2, with D perhaps TRBD2 (6 bases). The CDR3 contains 18 residues. The V gene's germline CDR1 is SSHAT and CDR2 FNYEAQ (reference sequence). Trimming removed 4 bases at V and 7 bases at J, with 25 bases between. In DNA form, the CDR3 reads TGTGCCAGCAGCTCAGAGGGGCCGCGACTAGTCCCTGACGGGGAGCTGTTTTTT. Encoded protein: CASSSEGPRLVPDGELFF.

This chain connects TRBV29-1 to TRBJ2-3, with D possibly matching TRBD1 (5 bases). Germline assignment: CDR1 SQVTM and CDR2 ANQGSEA. The CDR3 runs 13 residues. Trimming cost V 1 base and J 5 bases, with 10 bases left between them. The CDR3 nucleotides read TGCAGCGTTGAAGGGACAATCGGAGATACGCAGTATTTT. This gives the protein CSVEGTIGDTQYF.

The chain has TRBV28 and TRBJ2-6; 9 nucleotides line up with TRBD1. The junction had 10 bases not matched to a gene; V was cut back by 6 bases and J by 1 base. The CDR3 covers 18 residues. The germline gives CDR1 MDHEN, CDR2 SYDVKM. CDR3 loop: CASSPAGQGTSGANVLTF. The CDR3 nucleotides are TGTGCCAGCAGCCCCGCGGGACAGGGAACTTCTGGGGCCAACGTCCTGACTTTC.

This chain connects TRBV30 to TRBJ1-6; weak D call: TRBD1 (5 bases). V was shortened by 5 bases and J by 7 bases, with 15 bases between the two germline ends. The CDR3 is 14 residues long. Germline CDR1 and CDR2: GTSNPN and SVGIG (reference sequence). CDR3 in DNA: TGTGCCTGGGCCGTCTTAACAGGAAATTCACCCCTCCACTTT. Translating it yields CAWAVLTGNSPLHF. The whole variable domain, filled in from reference TRBV30 and TRBJ1-6, reads SQTIHQWPATLVQPVGSPLSLECTVEGTSNPNLYWYRQAAGRGLQLLFYSVGIGQISSEVPQNLSASRPQDRQFILSSKKLLLSDSGFYLCAWAVLTGNSPLHFGNGTRLTVT.

The genes are TRBV15 and TRBJ1-2; the match to TRBD1 covers 8 bases. The CDR3 extends over 16 amino acids. CDR1 and CDR2 from the germline V gene are LNHNV and YYDKDF (reference sequence). Trimming took 2 bases from V and 4 from J; bases not matched to a gene: 9. The DNA of the CDR3 is TGTGCCACCAGCAGAACCCCCCGGGACAGGTCCTATGGCTACACCTTC. Its translation is CATSRTPRDRSYGYTF.

Regarding this clone: One junction end does not reproduce the germline sequence, and a read error may be involved. The V gene is TRBV7-9, the J gene TRBJ1-1; D not resolved. Germline V gene data show CDR1 as SEHNR and CDR2 as FQNEAQ (reference sequence). The CDR3 covers 12 residues. CDR3 in DNA: TGTTCCAGCAGCTTCAATCTGGCGGGAGCTTTCTTT. This translates into CSSSFNLAGAFF.

This clone was seen a few times. In DNA, the CDR3 is TGTGCCAGCAGTTTACCCCCAGAAGAATATGGCTACACCTTC. This encodes CASSLPPEEYGYTF. This sequence joins TRBV28 and TRBJ1-2; D uncertain. Germline V lookup: CDR1 MDHEN, CDR2 SYDVKM. This CDR3 region has 14 residues. V lost 2 bases, J lost 5 bases, and 12 bases lay in between.

The gene calls are TRBV5-1 and TRBJ1-6; 8 bases are shared with TRBD1. Germline trimming cut 0 bases from V and 6 bases from J; bases unmatched to any gene: 2. CDR1 SGHRS and CDR2 YFSETQ come from the germline V gene. The CDR3 runs 15 residues. Written as DNA, the CDR3 is TGCGCCAGCAGCTTGGCGGACAGGGTTAATTCACCCCTCCACTTT. Protein: CASSLADRVNSPLHF.

CDR3 residues: CASSPGLAGRTDTQYF. CDR3 sequence (DNA): TGTGCCAGCAGCCCAGGACTAGCGGGGCGCACAGATACGCAGTATTTT. The chain is built from TRBV4-2 and TRBJ2-3; 12 bases map to TRBD2. CDR3 size: 16 residues. With V trimmed by 4 bases and J by 1 base, 3 bases remained unmatched. Germline CDR1 reads LGHNA; CDR2 reads YNFKEQ.

The V call is TRBV28, the J call TRBJ1-1; 10 positions match TRBD1. CDR1 is MDHEN, CDR2 SYDVKM, per germline. The trim removed 3 bases at V and 2 bases at J, leaving 9 bases unmatched. The CDR3 spans 17 residues. For the CDR3, the DNA is TGTGCCAGCAGTTTCGATGCGGGACAGGGGTTTAACACTGAAGCTTTCTTT. Its protein product is CASSFDAGQGFNTEAFF.